This TCR beta chain was found in a study of Graves' ophthalmopathy and Graves' hyperthyroidism. As for the study in general: Blood was drawn at initial diagnosis, before any treatment.

With a duration under 3 months, ophthalmopathy in the donors showed moderate-to-severe activity, CAS ≥3 and NOSPECS ≥4. Amplifying from RNA transcripts, the study obtained TCR beta CDR3 regions. First-round RT-PCR with HTBI primers preceded a second-round multiplex PCR. TCRdb ran MiXCR on the multiplex PCR reads and lists one entry per CDR3 protein. Of almost 750,000 distinct CDR3 sequences in the sample, roughly 40% were seen once. This clonotype has a count of ten or more. The CDR3 extends over 12 amino acids. CDR1 is SNHLY, CDR2 FYNNEI, per germline. The trim removed 11 bases at V and 3 bases at J, leaving 7 bases unmatched.

The sample consisted of peripheral blood. The chain has TRBV2 and TRBJ2-7; 7 bases are a match to TRBD1. The clonotype comes from an adult man with Graves' ophthalmopathy. The CDR3 nucleotides read TGTGCCGCCCAGGGGGTGGGCTACGAGCAGTACTTC. It encodes CAAQGVGYEQYF.